What follows is one T cell receptor beta chain and its context. The data stem from a study of T-cell memory formation after mild COVID-19. TCRdb fed the 5' RACE reads into MiXCR, producing one record per CDR3 protein. The sample lists 380,000 or so distinct CDR3 sequences, roughly an eighth seen once, with about 24% in the top ten. Trimming removed 4 bases at V and 4 bases at J, with 14 bases between. The CDR3 covers 15 residues. CDR1 LGHNA and CDR2 YSLEER come from the germline V gene. This chain joins TRBV4-3 and TRBJ1-5, with D hard to call. The source material was PBMCs or a T cell subset sorted from them (not recorded which). This sequence originates from a man aged 18-30 years who had mild COVID-19 (a few samples of this study predate the infection). Cell type and time point are not known. CDR3 nucleotides: TGCGCCAGCAGCCTCGAGGCGGCGGGTAATCAGCCCCAGCATTTT. Its translation: CASSLEAAGNQPQHF.